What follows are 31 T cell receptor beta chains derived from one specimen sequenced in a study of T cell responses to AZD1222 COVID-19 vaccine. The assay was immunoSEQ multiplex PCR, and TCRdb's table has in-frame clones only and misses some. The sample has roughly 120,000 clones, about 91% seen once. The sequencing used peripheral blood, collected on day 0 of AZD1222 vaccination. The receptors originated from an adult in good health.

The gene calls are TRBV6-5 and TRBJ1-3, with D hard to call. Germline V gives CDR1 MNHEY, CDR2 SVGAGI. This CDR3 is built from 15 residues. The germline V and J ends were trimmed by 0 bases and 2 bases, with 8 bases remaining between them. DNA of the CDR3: TGTGCCAGCAGTTACTCCCGCGTAACTGGAAACACCATATATTTT. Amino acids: CASSYSRVTGNTIYF.

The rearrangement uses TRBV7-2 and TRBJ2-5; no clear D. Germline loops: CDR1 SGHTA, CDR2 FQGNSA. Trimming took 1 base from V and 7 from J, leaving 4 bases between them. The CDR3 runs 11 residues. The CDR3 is CASSLEGTQYF. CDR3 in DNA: TGTGCCAGCAGCTTAGAGGGGACCCAGTACTTC.

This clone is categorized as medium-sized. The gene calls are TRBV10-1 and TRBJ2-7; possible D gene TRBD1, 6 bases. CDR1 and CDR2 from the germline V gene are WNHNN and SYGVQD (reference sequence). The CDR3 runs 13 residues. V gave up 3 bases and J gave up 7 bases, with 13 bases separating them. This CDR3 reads CASSDMTGREQYF. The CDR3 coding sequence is TGCGCCAGCAGTGATATGACAGGTCGTGAGCAGTACTTC.

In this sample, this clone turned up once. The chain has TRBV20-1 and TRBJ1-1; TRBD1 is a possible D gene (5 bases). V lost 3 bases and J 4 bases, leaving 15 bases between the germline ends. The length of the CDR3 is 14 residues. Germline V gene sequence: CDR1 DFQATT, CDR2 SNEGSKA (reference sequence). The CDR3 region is CSASDRLTPTEAFF. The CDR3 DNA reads TGCAGTGCTAGTGACAGACTGACACCCACTGAAGCTTTCTTT.

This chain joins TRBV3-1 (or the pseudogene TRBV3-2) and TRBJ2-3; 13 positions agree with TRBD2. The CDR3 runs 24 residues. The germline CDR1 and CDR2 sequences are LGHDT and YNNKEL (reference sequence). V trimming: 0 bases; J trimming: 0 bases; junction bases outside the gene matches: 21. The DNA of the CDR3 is TGTGCCAGCAGCCAAGAAATCCGATCGGGACTAGCGGGATACTGGCCCTCAAGCACAGATACGCAGTATTTT. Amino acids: CASSQEIRSGLAGYWPSSTDTQYF.

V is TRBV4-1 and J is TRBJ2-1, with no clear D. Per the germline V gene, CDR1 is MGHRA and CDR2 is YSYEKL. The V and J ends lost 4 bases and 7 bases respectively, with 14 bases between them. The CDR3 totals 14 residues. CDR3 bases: TGCGCCAGCAGCCCAAGCCTTTTGGGGAATGAGCAGTTCTTC. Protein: CASSPSLLGNEQFF.

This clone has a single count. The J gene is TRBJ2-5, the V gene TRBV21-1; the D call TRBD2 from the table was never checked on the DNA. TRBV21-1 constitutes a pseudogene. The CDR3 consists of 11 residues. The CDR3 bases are TGTGCCAGCAGCTCACGACTAGCGGGGTACTTC. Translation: CASSSRLAGYF.

The CDR3 DNA is TGTGCCAGCAGCCAATCGCACAGGGGGCATGCTGAAGCTTTCTTT. This codes for CASSQSHRGHAEAFF. The chain combines TRBV16 with TRBJ1-1; 9 bases agree with TRBD1. This CDR3 region has 15 residues. Trimming removed 0 bases from V and 6 bases from J; junction bases left unmatched: 5. Germline-derived CDR1 and CDR2 are KGHSY and FQNENV.

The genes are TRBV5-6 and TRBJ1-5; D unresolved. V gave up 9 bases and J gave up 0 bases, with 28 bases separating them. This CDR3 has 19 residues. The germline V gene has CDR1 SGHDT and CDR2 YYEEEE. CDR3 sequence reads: CAILLEPSSRLYSNQPQHF. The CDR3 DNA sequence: TGTGCCATCCTCCTTGAACCCTCTTCGCGCCTTTATAGCAATCAGCCCCAGCATTTT.

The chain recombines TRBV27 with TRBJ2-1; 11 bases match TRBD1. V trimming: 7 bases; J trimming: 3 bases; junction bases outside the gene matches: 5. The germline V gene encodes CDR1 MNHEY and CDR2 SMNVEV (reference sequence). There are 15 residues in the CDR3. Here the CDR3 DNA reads TGTGCCAGCAACACCGGGACAGGGGGCTACAATGAGCAGTTCTTC. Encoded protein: CASNTGTGGYNEQFF.

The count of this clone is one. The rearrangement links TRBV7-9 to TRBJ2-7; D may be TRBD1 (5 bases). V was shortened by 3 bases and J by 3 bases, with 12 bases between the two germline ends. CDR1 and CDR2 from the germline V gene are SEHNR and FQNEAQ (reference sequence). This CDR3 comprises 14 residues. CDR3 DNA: TGTGCCAGCAGCTTCTCCGGCAGGGTCTACGAGCAGTACTTC. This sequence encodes CASSFSGRVYEQYF.

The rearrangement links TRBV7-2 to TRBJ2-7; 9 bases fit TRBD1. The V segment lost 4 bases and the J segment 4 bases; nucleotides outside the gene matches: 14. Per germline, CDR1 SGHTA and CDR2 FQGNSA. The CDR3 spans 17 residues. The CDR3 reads CASSSNALGQGSYEQYF. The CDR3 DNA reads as TGTGCCAGCAGCTCAAACGCCCTTGGACAGGGGTCGTACGAGCAGTACTTC.

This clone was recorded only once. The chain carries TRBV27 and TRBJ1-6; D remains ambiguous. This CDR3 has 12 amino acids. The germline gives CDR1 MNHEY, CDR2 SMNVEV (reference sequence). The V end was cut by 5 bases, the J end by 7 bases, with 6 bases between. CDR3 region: CASSTGNSPLHF. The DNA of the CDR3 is TGTGCCAGCAGTACCGGGAATTCACCCCTCCACTTT.

The CDR3 region is CASRVSGLAGRKDTQYF. As DNA, the CDR3 is TGTGCCAGTAGGGTAAGTGGACTAGCGGGAAGAAAGGATACGCAGTATTTT. The rearrangement uses TRBV19 and TRBJ2-3, with TRBD2 matching 12 bases. The CDR3 covers 17 residues. With V trimmed by 6 bases and J by 6 bases, 13 bases remained unmatched. Germline CDR1 and CDR2: LNHDA and SQIVND (reference sequence).

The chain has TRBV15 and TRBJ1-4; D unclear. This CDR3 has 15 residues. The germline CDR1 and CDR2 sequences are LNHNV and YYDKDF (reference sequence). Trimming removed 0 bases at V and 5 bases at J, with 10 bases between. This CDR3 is CATSRERTLNEKLFF. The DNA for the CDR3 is TGTGCCACCAGCAGAGAGCGGACCCTAAATGAAAAACTGTTTTTT.

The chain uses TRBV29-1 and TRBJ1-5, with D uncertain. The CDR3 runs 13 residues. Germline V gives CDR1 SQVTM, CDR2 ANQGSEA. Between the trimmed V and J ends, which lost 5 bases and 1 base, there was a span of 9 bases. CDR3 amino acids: CSVTDGSNQPQHF. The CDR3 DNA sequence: TGCAGCGTTACGGACGGAAGCAATCAGCCCCAGCATTTT.

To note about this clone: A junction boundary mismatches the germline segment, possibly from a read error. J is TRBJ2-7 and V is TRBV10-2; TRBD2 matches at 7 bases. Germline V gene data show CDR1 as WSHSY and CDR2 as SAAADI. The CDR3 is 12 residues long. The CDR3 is CVSGAVPYEQYF. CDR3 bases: TGCGTCAGCGGGGCGGTCCCTTACGAGCAGTACTTC.

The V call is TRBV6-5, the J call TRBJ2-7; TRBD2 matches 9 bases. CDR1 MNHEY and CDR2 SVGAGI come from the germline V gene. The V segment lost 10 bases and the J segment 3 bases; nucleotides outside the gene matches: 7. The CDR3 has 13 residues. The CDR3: CAILAGVGYEQYF. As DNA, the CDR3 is TGTGCCATATTAGCGGGAGTAGGCTACGAGCAGTACTTC.

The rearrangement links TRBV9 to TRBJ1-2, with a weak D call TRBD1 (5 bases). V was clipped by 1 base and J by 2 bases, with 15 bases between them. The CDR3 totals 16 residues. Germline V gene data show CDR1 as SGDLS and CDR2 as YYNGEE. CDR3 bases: TGTGCCAGCAGCGTATCAGGAATAGGGGAAAACTATGGCTACACCTTC. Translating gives CASSVSGIGENYGYTF.

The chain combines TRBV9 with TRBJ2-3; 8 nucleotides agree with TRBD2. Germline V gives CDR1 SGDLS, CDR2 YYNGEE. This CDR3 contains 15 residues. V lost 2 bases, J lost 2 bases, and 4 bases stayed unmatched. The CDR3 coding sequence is TGTGCCAGCAGCGTTAGCGGGACGTCCACAGATACGCAGTATTTT. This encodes CASSVSGTSTDTQYF.

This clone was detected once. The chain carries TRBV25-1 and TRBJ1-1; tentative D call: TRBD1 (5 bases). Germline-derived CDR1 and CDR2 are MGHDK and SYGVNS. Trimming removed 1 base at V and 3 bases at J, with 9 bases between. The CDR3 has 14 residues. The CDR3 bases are TGTGCCAGCAGTGAATCTGGGGGGGACACTGAAGCTTTCTTT. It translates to CASSESGGDTEAFF.

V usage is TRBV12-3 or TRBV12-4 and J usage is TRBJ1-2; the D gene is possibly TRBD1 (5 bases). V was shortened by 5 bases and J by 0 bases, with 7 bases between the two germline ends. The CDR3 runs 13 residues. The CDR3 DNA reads TGTGCCAGCAGTGAACAGGCTAACTATGGCTACACCTTC. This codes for CASSEQANYGYTF.

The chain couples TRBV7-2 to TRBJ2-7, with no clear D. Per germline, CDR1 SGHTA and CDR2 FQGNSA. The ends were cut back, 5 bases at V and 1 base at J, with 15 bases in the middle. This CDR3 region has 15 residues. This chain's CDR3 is CASSPDTHRSYEQYF. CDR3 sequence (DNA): TGTGCCAGCAGCCCCGACACACACCGGTCCTACGAGCAGTACTTC.

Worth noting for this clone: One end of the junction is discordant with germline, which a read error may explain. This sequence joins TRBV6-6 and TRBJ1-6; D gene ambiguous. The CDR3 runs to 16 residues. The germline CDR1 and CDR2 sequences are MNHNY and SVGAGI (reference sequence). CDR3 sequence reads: CAGSPPVLFKDSPLHF. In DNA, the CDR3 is TGTGCCGGCAGTCCTCCCGTCCTTTTTAAGGATTCACCCCTCCACTTT.

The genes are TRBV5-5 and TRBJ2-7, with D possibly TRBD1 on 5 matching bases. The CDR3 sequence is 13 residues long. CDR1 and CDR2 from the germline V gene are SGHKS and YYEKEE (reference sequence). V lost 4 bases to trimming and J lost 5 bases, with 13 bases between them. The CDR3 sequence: CASSAQGRHEQYF. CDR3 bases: TGTGCCAGCAGCGCGCAGGGTCGGCACGAGCAGTACTTC.

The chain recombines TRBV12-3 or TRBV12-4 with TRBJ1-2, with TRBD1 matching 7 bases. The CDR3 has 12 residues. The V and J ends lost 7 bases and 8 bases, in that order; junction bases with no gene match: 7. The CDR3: CASNSGGLGYTF. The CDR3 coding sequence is TGTGCCAGCAATTCAGGGGGTCTAGGCTACACCTTC.

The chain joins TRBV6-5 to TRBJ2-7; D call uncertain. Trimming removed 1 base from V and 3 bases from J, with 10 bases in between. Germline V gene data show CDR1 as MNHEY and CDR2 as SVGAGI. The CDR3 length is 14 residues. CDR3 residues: CASSYFGSVYEQYF. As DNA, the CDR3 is TGTGCCAGCAGTTACTTTGGCTCAGTCTACGAGCAGTACTTC.

The CDR3 nucleotides are TGTGCCAGCACTCCAGGGCCCTTTTATAATTCACCCCTCCACTTT. Its protein is CASTPGPFYNSPLHF. This chain connects TRBV27 to TRBJ1-6, with a possible D match to TRBD1 (5 bases). Looked up from germline, CDR1 is MNHEY and CDR2 is SMNVEV (reference sequence). V lost 7 bases and J 4 bases, leaving 14 bases between the germline ends. The CDR3 runs to 15 residues.

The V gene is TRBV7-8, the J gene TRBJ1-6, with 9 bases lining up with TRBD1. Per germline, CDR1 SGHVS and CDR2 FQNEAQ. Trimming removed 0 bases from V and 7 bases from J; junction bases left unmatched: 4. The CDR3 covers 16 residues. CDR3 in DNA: TGTGCCAGCAGCTTAGCGCTTGGGACAGGGAATTCACCCCTCCACTTT. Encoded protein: CASSLALGTGNSPLHF.

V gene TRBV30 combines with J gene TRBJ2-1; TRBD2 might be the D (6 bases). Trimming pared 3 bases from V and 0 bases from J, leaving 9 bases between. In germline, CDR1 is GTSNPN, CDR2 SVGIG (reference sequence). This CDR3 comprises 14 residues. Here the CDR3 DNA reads TGTGCCTGGAGATTGGGGGGCTCCTACAATGAGCAGTTCTTC. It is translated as CAWRLGGSYNEQFF.

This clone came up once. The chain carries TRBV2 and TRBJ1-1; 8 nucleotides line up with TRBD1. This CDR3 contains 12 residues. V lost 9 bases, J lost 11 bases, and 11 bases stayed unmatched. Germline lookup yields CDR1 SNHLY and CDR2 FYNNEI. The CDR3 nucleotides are TGTGCCAGTGACGTTGGACAGGGTGGCGCTTTCTTT. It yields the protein CASDVGQGGAFF. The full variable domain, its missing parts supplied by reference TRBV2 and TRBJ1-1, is EPEVTQTPSHQVTQMGQEVILRCVPISNHLYFYWYRQILGQKVEFLVSFYNNEISEKSEIFDDQFSVERPDGSNFTLKIRSTKLEDSAMYFCASDVGQGGAFFGQGTRLTVV.